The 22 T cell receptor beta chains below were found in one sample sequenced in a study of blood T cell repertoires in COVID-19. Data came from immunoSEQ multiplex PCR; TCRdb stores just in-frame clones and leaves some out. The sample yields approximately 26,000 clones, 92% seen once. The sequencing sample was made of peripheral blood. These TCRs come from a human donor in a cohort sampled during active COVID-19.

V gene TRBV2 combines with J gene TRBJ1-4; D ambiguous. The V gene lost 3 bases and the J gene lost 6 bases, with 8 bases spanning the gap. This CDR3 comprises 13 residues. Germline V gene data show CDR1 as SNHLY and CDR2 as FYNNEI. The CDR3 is CASSDLQDEKLFF. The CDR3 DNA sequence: TGTGCCAGCAGTGACCTCCAGGATGAAAAACTGTTTTTT.

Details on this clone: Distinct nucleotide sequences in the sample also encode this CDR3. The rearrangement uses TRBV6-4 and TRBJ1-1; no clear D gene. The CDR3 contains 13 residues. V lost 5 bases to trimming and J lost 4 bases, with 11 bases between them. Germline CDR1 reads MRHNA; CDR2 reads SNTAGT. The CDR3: CASSNTASTEAFF. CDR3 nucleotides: TGTGCCAGCAGTAACACAGCCTCCACTGAAGCTTTCTTT.

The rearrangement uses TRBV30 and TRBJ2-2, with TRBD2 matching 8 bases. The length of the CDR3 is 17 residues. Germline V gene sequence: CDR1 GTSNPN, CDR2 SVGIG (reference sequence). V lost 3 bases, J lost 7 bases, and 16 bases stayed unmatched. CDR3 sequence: CAWSPGLAELPVGELFF. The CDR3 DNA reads TGTGCCTGGAGCCCCGGACTAGCCGAACTCCCCGTCGGGGAGCTGTTTTTT.

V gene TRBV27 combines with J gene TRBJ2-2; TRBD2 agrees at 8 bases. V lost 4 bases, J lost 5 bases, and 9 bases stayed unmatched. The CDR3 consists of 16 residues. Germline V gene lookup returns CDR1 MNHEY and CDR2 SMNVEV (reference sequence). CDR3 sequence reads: CASSSPGGPRTGELFF. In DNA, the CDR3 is TGTGCCAGCAGTTCGCCGGGAGGGCCCAGGACCGGGGAGCTGTTTTTT.

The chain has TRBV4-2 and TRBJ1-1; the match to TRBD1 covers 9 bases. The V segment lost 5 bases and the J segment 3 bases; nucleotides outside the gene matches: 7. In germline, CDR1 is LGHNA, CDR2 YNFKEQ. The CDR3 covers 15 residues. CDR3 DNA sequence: TGTGCCAGCAGCGGTGGACAGGGGAAAGACACTGAAGCTTTCTTT. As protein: CASSGGQGKDTEAFF.

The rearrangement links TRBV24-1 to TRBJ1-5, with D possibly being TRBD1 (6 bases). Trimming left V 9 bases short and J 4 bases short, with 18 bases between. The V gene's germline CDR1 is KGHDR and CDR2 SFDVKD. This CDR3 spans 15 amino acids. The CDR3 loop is CATAPRGALNQPQHF. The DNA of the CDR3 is TGTGCCACCGCCCCTCGGGGGGCACTAAATCAGCCCCAGCATTTT.

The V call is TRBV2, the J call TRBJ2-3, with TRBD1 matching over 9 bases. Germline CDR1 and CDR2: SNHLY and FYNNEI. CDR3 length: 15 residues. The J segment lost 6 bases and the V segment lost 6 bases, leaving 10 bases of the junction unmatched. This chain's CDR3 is CASSPDRGNIDTQYF. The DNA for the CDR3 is TGTGCCAGCAGCCCAGACAGGGGGAATATTGATACGCAGTATTTT.

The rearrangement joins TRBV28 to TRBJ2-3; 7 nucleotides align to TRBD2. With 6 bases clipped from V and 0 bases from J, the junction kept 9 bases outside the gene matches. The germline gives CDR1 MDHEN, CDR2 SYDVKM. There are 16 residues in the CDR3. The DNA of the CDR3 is TGTGCCAGCAGAACCGGGACTACCCCTAGCACAGATACGCAGTATTTT. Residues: CASRTGTTPSTDTQYF.

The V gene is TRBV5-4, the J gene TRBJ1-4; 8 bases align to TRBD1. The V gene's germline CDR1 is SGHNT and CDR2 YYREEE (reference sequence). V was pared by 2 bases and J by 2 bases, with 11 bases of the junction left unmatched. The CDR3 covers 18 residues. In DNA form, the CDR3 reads TGTGCCAGCAGCTTAGGACAGGGTGGGATGTCTACTAATGAAAAACTGTTTTTT. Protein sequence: CASSLGQGGMSTNEKLFF.

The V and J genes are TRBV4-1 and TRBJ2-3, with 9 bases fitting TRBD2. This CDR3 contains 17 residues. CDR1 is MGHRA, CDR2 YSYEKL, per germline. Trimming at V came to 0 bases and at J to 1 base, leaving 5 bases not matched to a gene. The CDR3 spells CASSQEQTSGRTDTQYF. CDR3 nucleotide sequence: TGCGCCAGCAGCCAAGAACAGACTAGCGGTCGCACAGATACGCAGTATTTT.

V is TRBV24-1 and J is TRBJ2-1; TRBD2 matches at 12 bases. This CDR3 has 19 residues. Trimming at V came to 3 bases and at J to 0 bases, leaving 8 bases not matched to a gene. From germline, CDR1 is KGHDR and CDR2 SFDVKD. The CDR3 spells CATSDGLAGWPSSYNEQFF. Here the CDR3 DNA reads TGTGCCACCAGTGATGGACTAGCGGGATGGCCTAGCTCCTACAATGAGCAGTTCTTC.

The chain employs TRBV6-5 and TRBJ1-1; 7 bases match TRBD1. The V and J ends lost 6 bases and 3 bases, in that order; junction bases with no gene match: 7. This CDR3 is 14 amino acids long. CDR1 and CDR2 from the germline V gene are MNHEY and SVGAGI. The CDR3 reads CASRPGQRHTEAFF. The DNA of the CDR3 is TGTGCCAGCAGGCCGGGACAGAGACACACTGAAGCTTTCTTT.

CDR3 sequence: CASSLAGTEKLFF. The CDR3 DNA is TGTGCCAGCAGCTTAGCGGGCACAGAAAAACTGTTTTTT. The V call is TRBV7-9, the J call TRBJ1-4; D ambiguous. Germline V gives CDR1 SEHNR, CDR2 FQNEAQ (reference sequence). This CDR3 is 13 amino acids long. The germline V and J ends were trimmed by 0 bases and 8 bases, with 7 bases remaining between them.

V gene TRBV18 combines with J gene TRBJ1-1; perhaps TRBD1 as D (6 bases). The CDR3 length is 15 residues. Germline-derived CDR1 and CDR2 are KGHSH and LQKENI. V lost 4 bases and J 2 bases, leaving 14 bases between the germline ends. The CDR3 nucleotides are TGTGCCAGCTCACATACGACAGGTTCTAACACTGAAGCTTTCTTT. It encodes CASSHTTGSNTEAFF.

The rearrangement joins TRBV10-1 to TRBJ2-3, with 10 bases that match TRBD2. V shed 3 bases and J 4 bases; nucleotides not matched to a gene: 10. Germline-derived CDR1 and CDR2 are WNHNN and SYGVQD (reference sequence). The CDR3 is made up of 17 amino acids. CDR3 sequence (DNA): TGCGCCAGCAGTGAATCCCCTAGCGGGAGAGGACCAGATACGCAGTATTTT. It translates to CASSESPSGRGPDTQYF.

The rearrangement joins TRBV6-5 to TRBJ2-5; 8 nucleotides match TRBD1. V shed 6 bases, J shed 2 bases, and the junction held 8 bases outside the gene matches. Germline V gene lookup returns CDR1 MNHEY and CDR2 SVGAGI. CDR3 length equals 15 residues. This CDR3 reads CASSLRDRLQETQYF. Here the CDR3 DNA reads TGTGCCAGCAGCCTCAGGGACAGGCTACAAGAGACCCAGTACTTC.

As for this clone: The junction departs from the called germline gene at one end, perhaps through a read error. The chain's CDR3 is CASSLEDGGVAFF. CDR3 nucleotide sequence: TGTGCCAGCAGCCTAGAGGACGGGGGGGTAGCTTTCTTT. The gene calls are TRBV11-3 and TRBJ1-1; D might be TRBD1 (5 bases). The CDR3 consists of 13 residues. Per the germline V gene, CDR1 is SGHNT and CDR2 is YENEEA.

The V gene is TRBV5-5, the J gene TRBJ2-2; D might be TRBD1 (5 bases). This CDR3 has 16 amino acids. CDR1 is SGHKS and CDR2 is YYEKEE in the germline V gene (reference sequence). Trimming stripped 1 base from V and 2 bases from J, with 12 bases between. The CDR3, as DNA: TGTGCCAGCAGCTTGAGGGTGCAGGGAAACACCGGGGAGCTGTTTTTT. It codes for CASSLRVQGNTGELFF.

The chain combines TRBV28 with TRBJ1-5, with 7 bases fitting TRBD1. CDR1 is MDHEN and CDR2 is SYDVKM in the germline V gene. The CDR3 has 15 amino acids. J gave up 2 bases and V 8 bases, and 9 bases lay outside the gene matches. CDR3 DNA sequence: TGTGCCAGCGCCGGAGAGGGGGCCGGCAATCAGCCCCAGCATTTT. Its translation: CASAGEGAGNQPQHF.

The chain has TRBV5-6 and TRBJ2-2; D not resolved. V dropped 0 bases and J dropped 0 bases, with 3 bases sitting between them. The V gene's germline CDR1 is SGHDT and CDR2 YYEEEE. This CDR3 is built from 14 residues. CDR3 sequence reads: CASSLGANTGELFF. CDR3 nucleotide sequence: TGTGCCAGCAGCTTGGGAGCGAACACCGGGGAGCTGTTTTTT.

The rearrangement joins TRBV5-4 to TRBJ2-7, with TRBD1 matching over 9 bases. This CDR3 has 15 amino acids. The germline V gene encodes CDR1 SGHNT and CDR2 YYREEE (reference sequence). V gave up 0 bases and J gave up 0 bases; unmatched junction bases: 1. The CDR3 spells CASSLVGQGSYEQYF. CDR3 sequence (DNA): TGTGCCAGCAGCTTGGTGGGACAGGGCTCCTACGAGCAGTACTTC.

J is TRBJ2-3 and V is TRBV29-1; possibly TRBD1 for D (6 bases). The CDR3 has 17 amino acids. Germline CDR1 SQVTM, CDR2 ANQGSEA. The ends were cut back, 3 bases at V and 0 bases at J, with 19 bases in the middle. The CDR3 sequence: CSVERTRGRASTDTQYF. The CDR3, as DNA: TGCAGCGTTGAGAGAACCAGGGGCAGGGCTAGCACAGATACGCAGTATTTT.